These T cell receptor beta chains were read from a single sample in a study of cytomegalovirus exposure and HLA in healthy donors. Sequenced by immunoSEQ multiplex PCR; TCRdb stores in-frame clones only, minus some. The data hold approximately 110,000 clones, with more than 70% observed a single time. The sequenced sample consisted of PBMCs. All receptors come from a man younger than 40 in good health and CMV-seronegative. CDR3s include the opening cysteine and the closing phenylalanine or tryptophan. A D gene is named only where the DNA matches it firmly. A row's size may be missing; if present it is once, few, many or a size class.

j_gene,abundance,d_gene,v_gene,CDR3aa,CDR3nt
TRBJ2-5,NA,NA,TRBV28,CASSLGQVETQYF,TGTGCCAGCAGTTTGGGGCAGGTAGAGACCCAGTACTTC
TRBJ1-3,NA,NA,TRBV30,CAWSSGYSGNTIYF,TGTGCCTGGAGCTCCGGGTACTCTGGAAACACCATATATTTT
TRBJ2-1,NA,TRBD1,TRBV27,CASTGTGGKYNEQFF,TGTGCCAGTACGGGGACAGGGGGCAAGTACAATGAGCAGTTCTTC
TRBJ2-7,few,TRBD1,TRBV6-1,CASSEMGTASYEQYF,TGTGCCAGCAGTGAAATGGGGACAGCCTCCTACGAGCAGTACTTC
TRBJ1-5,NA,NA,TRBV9,CASSTGPNQPQHF,TGTGCCAGCTCGACAGGCCCAAATCAGCCCCAGCATTTT
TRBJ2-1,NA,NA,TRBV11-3,CASSLEGGGATNEQFF,TGTGCCAGCAGCTTAGAGGGGGGAGGAGCCACCAATGAGCAGTTCTTC
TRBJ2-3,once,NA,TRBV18,CASSQTGHTDTQYF,TGTGCCAGCTCACAGACAGGACACACAGATACGCAGTATTTT
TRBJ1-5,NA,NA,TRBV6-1,CASSVQGSNQPQHF,TGTGCCAGCAGTGTCCAGGGCAGCAATCAGCCCCAGCATTTT
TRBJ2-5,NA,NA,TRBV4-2,CASSQGAPGQETQYF,TGTGCCAGCAGCCAGGGGGCCCCAGGCCAAGAGACCCAGTACTTC
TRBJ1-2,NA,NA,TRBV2,CASIEPIKRTDGYTF,TGTGCCAGCATTGAGCCCATTAAGCGGACGGATGGCTACACCTTC
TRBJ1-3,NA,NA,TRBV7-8,CASSFSRGSGNTIYF,TGTGCCAGCAGCTTCTCAAGGGGCTCTGGAAACACCATATATTTT
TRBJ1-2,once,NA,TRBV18,CASSPPQGPVVNGYTF,TGTGCCAGCTCACCACCTCAGGGGCCGGTGGTTAATGGCTACACCTTC
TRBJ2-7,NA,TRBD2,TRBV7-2,CASSFSGTSYEQHF,TGTGCCAGCAGCTTTAGCGGGACCTCCTACGAGCAGCACTTC
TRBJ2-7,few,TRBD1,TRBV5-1,CASSWGQGYEQYF,TGCGCCAGCAGTTGGGGACAGGGGTACGAGCAGTACTTC
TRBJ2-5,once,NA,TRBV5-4,CASSLAGTAETQYF,TGTGCCAGCAGCTTGGCCGGTACAGCAGAGACCCAGTACTTC
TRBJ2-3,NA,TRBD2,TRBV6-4,CASSVTSGEADTQYF,TGTGCCAGCAGTGTTACTAGCGGGGAGGCAGATACGCAGTATTTT
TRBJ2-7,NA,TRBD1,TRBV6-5,CASSATGAGYEQYF,TGTGCCAGCAGTGCAACAGGGGCCGGATACGAGCAGTACTTC
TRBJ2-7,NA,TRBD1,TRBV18,CASSPGTGVSEQYF,TGTGCCAGCTCACCAGGGACAGGGGTGAGCGAGCAGTACTTC
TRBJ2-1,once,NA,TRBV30,CAWSVTGSYNEQFF,TGTGCCTGGAGTGTAACGGGCTCCTACAATGAGCAGTTCTTC
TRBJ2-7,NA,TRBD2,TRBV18,CASSGLAGERYEQYF,TGTGCCAGCTCCGGACTAGCGGGGGAGCGCTACGAGCAGTACTTC
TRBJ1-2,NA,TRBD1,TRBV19,CASSLLDREDGYTF,TGTGCCAGTAGTCTCCTCGACAGGGAAGATGGCTACACCTTC
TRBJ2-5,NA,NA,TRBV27,CASSLRASKETQYF,TGTGCCAGCAGTTTACGGGCTAGCAAAGAGACCCAGTACTTC
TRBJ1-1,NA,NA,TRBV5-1,CASSLGGIETTEAFF,TGCGCCAGCAGCTTGGGGGGCATCGAGACCACTGAAGCTTTCTTT
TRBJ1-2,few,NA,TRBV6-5,CASSYSHRERGYTF,TGTGCCAGCAGTTACTCGCACAGGGAACGTGGCTACACCTTC
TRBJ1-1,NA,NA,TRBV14,CASSQGNREAFF,TGTGCCAGCAGCCAAGGTAACAGAGAAGCTTTCTTT
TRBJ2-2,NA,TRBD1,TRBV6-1,CASSEAQDRTNTGELFF,TGTGCCAGCAGTGAAGCGCAGGACAGGACGAACACCGGGGAGCTGTTTTTT
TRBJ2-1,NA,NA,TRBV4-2,CASSQQGPGNEQFF,TGTGCCAGCAGCCAGCAGGGTCCGGGCAATGAGCAGTTCTTC
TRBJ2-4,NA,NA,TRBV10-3,CAISSWPHQSPLAKNIQYF,TGTGCCATCAGCTCTTGGCCACATCAGTCCCCTCTAGCCAAAAACATTCAGTACTTC
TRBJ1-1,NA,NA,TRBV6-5,CASSYSAGMNTEAFF,TGTGCCAGCAGTTACTCGGCGGGCATGAACACTGAAGCTTTCTTT
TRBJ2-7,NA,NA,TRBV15,CATSRELDRLYEQYF,TGTGCCACCAGCAGAGAACTAGACAGGCTCTACGAGCAGTACTTC
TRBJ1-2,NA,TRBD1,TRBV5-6,CASSLAGGGGYTF,TGTGCCAGCAGCTTGGCAGGGGGAGGTGGCTACACCTTC
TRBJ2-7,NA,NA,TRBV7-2,CASSPTPGGSYEQYF,TGTGCCAGCAGCCCTACCCCCGGGGGTTCCTACGAGCAGTACTTC
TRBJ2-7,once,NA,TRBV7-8,CASSSRVGITYEQYF,TGTGCCAGCAGCTCGCGGGTCGGGATAACCTACGAGCAGTACTTC
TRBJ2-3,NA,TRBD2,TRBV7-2,CASSFSGRGTDTQYF,TGTGCCAGCAGCTTCAGCGGGAGAGGGACAGATACGCAGTATTTT
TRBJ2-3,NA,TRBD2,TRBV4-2,CASSPGLAGDSTDTQYF,TGTGCCAGCAGCCCGGGACTAGCGGGAGATAGCACGGATACGCAGTATTTT
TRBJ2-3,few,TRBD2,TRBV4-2,CASSSGRLAGDTDTQYF,TGTGCCAGCAGCTCAGGACGACTAGCGGGAGACACAGATACGCAGTATTTT
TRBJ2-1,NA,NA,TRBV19,CASSIGANNEQFF,TGTGCCAGTAGTATTGGGGCCAACAATGAGCAGTTCTTC
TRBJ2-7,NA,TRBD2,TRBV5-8,CASSWTSGAFSYEQYF,TGTGCCAGCAGTTGGACTAGCGGGGCTTTCTCCTACGAGCAGTACTTC
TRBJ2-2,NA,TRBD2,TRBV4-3,CASSQDTGGRFTGELFF,TGCGCCAGCAGCCAAGATACTGGCGGGAGATTCACCGGGGAGCTGTTTTTT
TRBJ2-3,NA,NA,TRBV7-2,CASSFRWGTDTQYF,TGTGCCAGCAGCTTCAGGTGGGGCACAGATACGCAGTATTTT
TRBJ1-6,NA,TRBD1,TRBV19,CASRDRGQNSPLHF,TGTGCCAGTAGAGACAGGGGCCAGAATTCACCCCTCCACTTT
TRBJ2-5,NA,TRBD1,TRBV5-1,CASSGTGTTETQYF,TGCGCCAGCAGCGGGACAGGAACCACGGAGACCCAGTACTTC
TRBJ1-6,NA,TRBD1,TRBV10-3,CAISSTGGENNSPLHF,TGTGCCATCAGTTCAACAGGGGGGGAAAATAATTCACCCCTCCACTTT
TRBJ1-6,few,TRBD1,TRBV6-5,CASSDRALNSPLHF,TGTGCCAGCAGCGACAGGGCCCTAAATTCACCCCTCCACTTT
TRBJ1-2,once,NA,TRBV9,CASSPSGAGPYGYTF,TGTGCCAGCAGCCCGAGTGGGGCCGGACCCTATGGCTACACCTTC
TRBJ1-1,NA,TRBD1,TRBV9,CASSASTGVMSTEAFF,TGTGCCAGCAGCGCAAGTACAGGGGTAATGAGCACTGAAGCTTTCTTT
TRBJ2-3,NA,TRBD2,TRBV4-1,CASSPQLAVTDTQYF,TGCGCCAGCAGCCCCCAACTAGCGGTGACAGATACGCAGTATTTT
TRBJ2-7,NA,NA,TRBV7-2,CASSLGDSVYEQYF,TGTGCCAGCAGCTTAGGAGACAGCGTCTACGAGCAGTACTTC
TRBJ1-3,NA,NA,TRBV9,CASSVGALSGNTIYF,TGTGCCAGCAGCGTTGGGGCCCTCTCTGGAAACACCATATATTTT
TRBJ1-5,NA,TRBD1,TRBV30,CAWGGRDSPVRPQHF,TGTGCCTGGGGAGGCCGGGACAGCCCTGTTCGGCCCCAGCATTTT
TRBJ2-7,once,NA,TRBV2,CASSESRSPYEQYF,TGTGCCAGCAGTGAATCACGGTCACCCTACGAGCAGTACTTC
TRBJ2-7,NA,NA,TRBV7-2,CASSLWRGSDEQYF,TGTGCCAGCAGCTTATGGCGGGGTTCGGACGAGCAGTACTTC
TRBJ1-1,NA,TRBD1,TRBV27,CASSDRTGNTEAFF,TGTGCCAGCAGTGACCGGACAGGGAACACTGAAGCTTTCTTT
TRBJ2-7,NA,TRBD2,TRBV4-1,CASSRPGLAGAVEQYF,TGCGCCAGCAGCCGACCAGGACTAGCGGGAGCGGTTGAGCAGTACTTC
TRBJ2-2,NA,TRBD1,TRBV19,CASSIAVTGQGANTGELFF,TGTGCCAGTAGTATCGCAGTTACGGGGCAGGGGGCTAACACCGGGGAGCTGTTTTTT
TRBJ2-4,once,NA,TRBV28,CASSLGAENIQYF,TGTGCCAGCAGTTTAGGGGCGGAAAACATTCAGTACTTC
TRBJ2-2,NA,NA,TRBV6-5,CASKPSGSNTGELFF,TGTGCCAGCAAACCAAGCGGATCGAACACCGGGGAGCTGTTTTTT
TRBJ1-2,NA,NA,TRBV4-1,CASSQEDRLGYTF,TGCGCCAGCAGCCAGGAAGACAGGCTTGGCTACACCTTC
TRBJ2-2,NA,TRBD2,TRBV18,CASSPLAGGNTGELFF,TGTGCCAGCTCACCACTAGCGGGAGGAAACACCGGGGAGCTGTTTTTT
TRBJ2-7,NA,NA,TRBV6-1,CASSRGGTQTYEQYF,TGTGCCAGCAGCCGAGGTGGGACTCAAACCTACGAGCAGTACTTC